This T cell receptor beta chain was captured by sequencing in a study of follicular helper T cells after annual influenza vaccination. The CDR3 totals 16 residues. In germline, CDR1 is SGHNT, CDR2 YYREEE (reference sequence). The germline V and J ends were trimmed by 4 bases and 1 base, with 16 bases remaining between them. Repertoires were generated with immunoSEQ multiplex PCR, while TCRdb's copy carries only in-frame clones and drops some. The sample lists some 15,000 clones; around four fifths were seen once. Study results and limitations: Most later recoveries of Day 7 ICOS+CD38+ clones were ICOS-CD38- cTfh.

As to time point: 2014-2015 season, pre-vaccination. Notes on this clone: Antigen specificity is unknown.

This specimen consisted of CXCR5- memory CD4+ T cells sorted from blood, obtained on the day of influenza vaccination. The source is an adult who received the influenza vaccine. The V call is TRBV5-4, the J call TRBJ2-3, with a tentative D call TRBD2 (6 bases). The CDR3 reads CASSSPPRGGTDTQYF. For the CDR3, the DNA is TGTGCCAGCAGCAGCCCACCCCGCGGGGGCACAGATACGCAGTATTTT. Based on the CDR3 plus reference TRBV5-4 and TRBJ2-3, the full variable domain is ETGVTQSPTHLIKTRGQQVTLRCSSQSGHNTVSWYQQALGQGPQFIFQYYREEENGRGNFPPRFSGLQFPNYSSELNVNALELDDSALYLCASSSPPRGGTDTQYFGPGTRLTVL.